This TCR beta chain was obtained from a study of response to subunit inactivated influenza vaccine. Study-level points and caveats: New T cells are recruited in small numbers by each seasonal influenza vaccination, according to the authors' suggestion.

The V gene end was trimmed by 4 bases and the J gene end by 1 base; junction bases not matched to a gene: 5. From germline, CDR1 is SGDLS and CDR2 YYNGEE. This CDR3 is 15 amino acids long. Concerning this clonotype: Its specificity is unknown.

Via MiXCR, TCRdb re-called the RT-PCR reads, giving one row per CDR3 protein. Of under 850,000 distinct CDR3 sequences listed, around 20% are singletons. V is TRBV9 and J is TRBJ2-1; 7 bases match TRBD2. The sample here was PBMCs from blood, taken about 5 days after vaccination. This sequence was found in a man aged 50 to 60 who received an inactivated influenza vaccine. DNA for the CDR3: TGTGCCAGCAGCACCCTAGCGGCTTCCTACAATGAGCAGTTCTTC. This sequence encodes CASSTLAASYNEQFF.